This note documents a single T cell receptor (beta chain) sequence. Its antigen is unidentified. The sample belongs to a study of graft-versus-host responses after intestinal transplantation. Whole-study findings and limits: Detection of GvH clones occurred in recipient marrow, and some had their first appearance in ileum or blood.

V shed 3 bases and J 4 bases; nucleotides not matched to a gene: 11. Germline V gene lookup returns CDR1 SEHNR and CDR2 FQNEAQ (reference sequence). There are 16 residues in the CDR3. Libraries were prepared by immunoSEQ multiplex PCR; TCRdb keeps only in-frame clonotypes and omits some of them. The sample lists tens of thousands of clones, roughly 89% occurring once. The material was PBMCs, obtained 118 days after intestinal transplantation. The TCR was taken from a human patient who received an intestinal transplant, so some T cells may come from the graft donor. The chain employs TRBV7-9 and TRBJ2-7, with 8 nucleotides matching TRBD1. CDR3 in amino acids: CASSLGRGLGAYEQYF. CDR3 nucleotide sequence: TGTGCCAGCAGCTTGGGCAGGGGGCTTGGGGCGTACGAGCAGTACTTC.